The TCR beta chain described here comes from a study of CD8 T cells in Susac syndrome (dated by TCRdb to the late 2010s). Study-level background: The study used repertoire sequencing to test whether antigen drove CD8+ T cell activation and differentiation in Susac syndrome. Study-level results and caveats: The number of individuals in the TCR sequencing and HLA analysis was recognized as being relatively small.

Peripheral blood CD8+ and CD4+ T cells from healthy donors, Susac syndrome patients and multiple sclerosis patients were profiled by high-throughput TCR beta sequencing. The multiple sclerosis controls were treatment-naive patients whose relapsing-remitting disease, either stable or active, fulfilled the revised McDonald criteria. Bulk CD8+ and CD4+ T cells were purified by magnetic negative isolation, while CD8+ TEMRA cells were enriched using FACS. Blood was collected in EDTA tubes and processed within 24 hours, with PBMCs isolated through density gradient centrifugation. PBMCs destined for TCR sequencing were cryopreserved in liquid nitrogen and later thawed in a 37 °C water bath. Purity of sorted or isolated CD4+, CD8+ and CD8+ TEMRA cells was at least 90%. Compared with germline, V lacks 5 bases and J lacks 0 bases; bases without a gene match: 8. From the germline V gene, CDR1 is MGHRA and CDR2 is YSYEKL. Its CDR3 holds 16 amino acids, cysteine through phenylalanine. Only CDR3 DNA is held: 48 bases, read in frame from base 1.

RNA was extracted using the RNeasy kit, and about 0.45 to 1 ug of the RNA was reverse transcribed with random hexamers. The immunoSEQ multiplex PCR assay, which covers 54 Vbeta and 13 Jbeta segments, was used to amplify TCR beta CDR3 regions. Bias from PCR amplification was corrected by using a synthetic template baseline for primer optimization and for computational correction. In the source study's methods: Reads were annotated to V, D and J genes according to IMGT and were analyzed with immunoSEQ Analyzer, with only productive sequences retained. To calculate clonality, Shannon entropy was normalized by log2 of the number of productive unique sequences and then subtracted from one. For each patient and control, public and private clones were evaluated within the 100 most prevalent clones. Clones were defined as Susac-specific if absent from the healthy and MS cohorts, from roughly 1,100 published viral clones and from other ImmuneACCESS disease sequences. Using fastp trimming at Q25 and MiXCR clonotype assembly, TCRdb reanalyzed the public sequencing data and kept in-frame beta chains. For every CDR3 protein sequence, its rows merge into one entry that carries the most common genes and DNA. TCRdb, not the original authors, processed these V and J calls. Present in this sample are around 77,000 distinct CDR3 sequences, 96% of which were seen just once. In total, the top ten clones hold 0.11% of the sample.

A word on this clonotype: It has no known antigen specificity. No base-level quality is on record; no much larger clone is a single base apart.

Sequencing was performed on CD4+ T cells from PBMCs. The chain uses TRBV4-1 and TRBJ2-3; TRBD2 aligns with 7 central bases. The TCR was taken from a human donor with multiple sclerosis. The CDR3 corresponds to CASSSPGGTSTDTQYF. The DNA sequence reads TGCGCCAGCAGCTCCCCCGGGGGGACGAGCACAGATACGCAGTATTTT.